This TCR beta chain was identified during a study of beta chain features in type 1 diabetes. Background on the study: In all, around 100 million sorted cells from all samples were analyzed. Study outcomes and limitations: There was no resolution here of whether HLA type influences TCRB rearrangement. VDJ junctions sequenced from type 1 diabetes patients showed fewer insertions and more deletions. cDNA-based sequencing might over-represent cells highly expressing TCR.

With regard to this clone: The target antigen is unknown.

Sequencing targeted expressed TCRB transcripts, as all isolated RNA had been reverse transcribed. TCRdb keeps only in-frame clones here, not all; method: immunoSEQ multiplex PCR. Among a few hundred thousand clones listed, approximately 14% were seen once. The material sequenced was naive CD4+ T cells from blood. This receptor was taken from a man younger than 45 in good health.

The CDR3 coding sequence is TGTGCCAGCAGCTTAGGGACTAGCGGGACCCTTGGGCAAGAGACCCAGTACTTC. It encodes CASSLGTSGTLGQETQYF. V gene TRBV7-9 combines with J gene TRBJ2-5; 12 nucleotides align to TRBD2. CDR1 and CDR2 (germline): SEHNR, FQNEAQ (reference sequence). The junction had 8 bases not matched to a gene; V was cut back by 1 base and J by 2 bases. This CDR3 region has 18 residues.